These 23 T cell receptor beta chains originate from one sample sequenced in a study of T cell responses to AZD1222 COVID-19 vaccine. Assay: immunoSEQ multiplex PCR; the TCRdb copy retains only in-frame clones and omits some. The data show under 150,000 clones, approximately 94% seen once. The sequencing here drew on peripheral blood, taken on day 0 of AZD1222 vaccination. All receptors derive from an adult in good health.

V is TRBV6-5 and J is TRBJ1-1; D remains unclear. V was pared by 2 bases and J by 8 bases, with 12 bases between. The CDR3 totals 13 residues. From germline, CDR1 is MNHEY and CDR2 SVGAGI. Here the CDR3 DNA reads TGTGCCAGCAGTTACGCACCTTCACGGGAAGCTTTCTTT. Its translation is CASSYAPSREAFF.

V and J are TRBV19 and TRBJ1-5; 9 bases align to TRBD1. V lost 8 bases to trimming and J lost 6 bases; unmatched junction nucleotides: 8. Germline assignment: CDR1 LNHDA and CDR2 SQIVND (reference sequence). The CDR3 is made up of 14 amino acids. In nucleotides, the CDR3 is TGTGCCAGTGACCAACAGGGGGCAGGTCAGCCCCAGCATTTT. Its protein is CASDQQGAGQPQHF.

The chain joins TRBV11-2 to TRBJ2-2; maybe TRBD1 (5 bases). V gave up 6 bases and J gave up 7 bases, with 9 bases separating them. In germline, CDR1 is SGHAT, CDR2 FQNNGV. The CDR3 covers 12 residues. The DNA for the CDR3 is TGTGCCAGCAGGAGGCAGGGCGGGGAGCTGTTTTTT. Its translation is CASRRQGGELFF. The full variable domain, its missing parts supplied by reference TRBV11-2 and TRBJ2-2, is EAGVAQSPRYKIIEKRQSVAFWCNPISGHATLYWYQQILGQGPKLLIQFQNNGVVDDSQLPKDRFSAERLKGVDSTLKIQPAKLEDSAVYLCASRRQGGELFFGEGSRLTVL.

This chain connects TRBV7-2 to TRBJ2-3; 7 nucleotides align to TRBD1. The CDR3 contains 17 residues. J lost 2 bases, V lost 5 bases, and 13 bases had no gene match. Germline values: CDR1 SGHTA, CDR2 FQGNSA. CDR3 nucleotides: TGTGCCAGCAGCGTACTAGGGGGCGGTCTACTCACAGATACGCAGTATTTT. As protein: CASSVLGGGLLTDTQYF.

The rearrangement links TRBV4-1 to TRBJ2-3, with 12 bases that match TRBD2. This CDR3 spans 19 amino acids. The junction had 9 bases not matched to a gene; V was cut back by 2 bases and J by 0 bases. Germline assignment: CDR1 MGHRA and CDR2 YSYEKL. CDR3 DNA sequence: TGCGCCAGCAGCCAATGGGGCGGACTAGCGGGACGGAGCACAGATACGCAGTATTTT. This encodes CASSQWGGLAGRSTDTQYF.

This clone was found once. The J gene is TRBJ2-1, the V gene TRBV21-1; TRBD2, as called in the table, went unchecked against the DNA. TRBV21-1 is a pseudogene segment. This CDR3 contains 19 residues. The CDR3 reads CASSKPPGTSGRADNEQFF. As DNA, the CDR3 is TGTGCCAGCAGCAAGCCTCCAGGGACTAGCGGGAGGGCCGACAATGAGCAGTTCTTC.

The chain combines TRBV5-6 with TRBJ2-1, with D possibly being TRBD1 (6 bases). Trimming took off 4 bases at V and 4 bases at J, with 18 bases between the two ends. CDR1 and CDR2 (germline): SGHDT, YYEEEE. The CDR3 has 16 residues. The CDR3 bases are TGTGCCAGCAGCGAAATCGACAGGTACGATTACAATGAGCAGTTCTTC. Protein: CASSEIDRYDYNEQFF.

The chain is built from TRBV9 and TRBJ1-5; weak D call: TRBD1 (5 bases). The CDR3 is 13 residues long. Germline V gene data show CDR1 as SGDLS and CDR2 as YYNGEE. V was shortened by 0 bases and J by 6 bases, with 7 bases between the two germline ends. CDR3 nucleotides: TGTGCCAGCAGCGTAGGGGGCGGTCAGCCCCAGCATTTT. This codes for CASSVGGGQPQHF.

The chain is built from TRBV18 and TRBJ1-2, with 8 bases lining up with TRBD1. V lost 6 bases and J lost 5; bases outside the gene matches: 5. The CDR3 length is 13 residues. CDR1 is KGHSH and CDR2 is LQKENI in the germline V gene. Here the CDR3 DNA reads TGTGCCAGCTCCCAGGACAGGGTGTATGGCTACACCTTC. The encoded protein is CASSQDRVYGYTF.

The chain carries TRBV2 and TRBJ2-7, with D uncertain. V lost 2 bases and J lost 6, with 23 bases in between. Germline V gene sequence: CDR1 SNHLY, CDR2 FYNNEI. This CDR3 is built from 17 residues. The CDR3 DNA reads TGTGCCAGCAGTGAAACACCTCCTCCGGCCGGACGTGTCGAGCAGTACTTC. Amino acids: CASSETPPPAGRVEQYF. Full variable domain (missing parts from reference TRBV2 and TRBJ2-7): EPEVTQTPSHQVTQMGQEVILRCVPISNHLYFYWYRQILGQKVEFLVSFYNNEISEKSEIFDDQFSVERPDGSNFTLKIRSTKLEDSAMYFCASSETPPPAGRVEQYFGPGTRLTVT.

The chain has TRBV4-1 and TRBJ1-1, with D uncertain. V was clipped by 4 bases and J by 0 bases, with 12 bases between them. This CDR3 is built from 15 residues. CDR1 MGHRA and CDR2 YSYEKL come from the germline V gene. The CDR3 DNA is TGCGCCAGCAGCCCATTATCGTCTTTGAACACTGAAGCTTTCTTT. Translation gives CASSPLSSLNTEAFF.

This sequence joins TRBV24-1 and TRBJ1-6; tentative D call: TRBD1 (5 bases). This CDR3 is built from 20 residues. V shed 0 bases and J shed 0 bases, with 17 bases lying between them. CDR1 is KGHDR and CDR2 is SFDVKD in the germline V gene. The CDR3 DNA reads TGTGCCACCAGTGATTTGCAATATCGGGACCGTTTCTCCTATAATTCACCCCTCCACTTT. Translated, it gives CATSDLQYRDRFSYNSPLHF.

This chain links TRBV5-4 with TRBJ1-1; possible D gene TRBD1, 5 bases. Germline assignment: CDR1 SGHNT and CDR2 YYREEE (reference sequence). V lost 4 bases and J lost 3, with 10 bases in between. The CDR3 runs to 13 residues. CDR3 residues: CASSLDSYTEAFF. Here the CDR3 DNA reads TGTGCCAGCAGCCTCGACAGTTACACTGAAGCTTTCTTT.

This chain connects TRBV19 to TRBJ1-2; D is uncertain. CDR1 and CDR2 from the germline V gene are LNHDA and SQIVND (reference sequence). Trimming took 4 bases from V and 8 from J, leaving 14 bases between them. The CDR3 extends over 13 amino acids. The CDR3 nucleotides read TGTGCCAGTAGTAGAGATAATCCTGGAGGCTACACCTTC. This gives the protein CASSRDNPGGYTF.

This chain uses TRBV3-1 (or the pseudogene TRBV3-2) with TRBJ2-2; 7 nucleotides agree with TRBD2. The CDR3 loop spans 13 amino acids. Trimming at V came to 3 bases and at J to 6 bases, leaving 1 base not matched to a gene. The germline V gene has CDR1 LGHDT and CDR2 YNNKEL (reference sequence). As DNA, the CDR3 is TGTGCCAGCAGCCAGCGGGAGTCCGGGGAGCTGTTTTTT. Its protein is CASSQRESGELFF.

This chain uses TRBV5-1 with TRBJ1-1; D gene uncertain. CDR3 length equals 16 residues. Trimming removed 4 bases from V and 0 bases from J, with 16 bases in between. Per germline, CDR1 SGHRS and CDR2 YFSETQ. This CDR3 reads CASSPGMGNMNTEAFF. The CDR3 bases are TGCGCCAGCAGCCCCGGGATGGGAAATATGAACACTGAAGCTTTCTTT.

CDR3 nucleotides: TGCGCCAGCAGGTCGGACGGTAATTCACCCCTCCACTTT. It translates to CASRSDGNSPLHF. This chain connects TRBV5-1 to TRBJ1-6; D is unresolved. The CDR3 spans 13 residues. Germline V gene sequence: CDR1 SGHRS, CDR2 YFSETQ. The V end was cut by 5 bases, the J end by 6 bases, with 9 bases between.

The chain recombines TRBV19 with TRBJ1-2; D gene uncertain. Germline V gene data show CDR1 as LNHDA and CDR2 as SQIVND (reference sequence). V gave up 6 bases and J gave up 6 bases, with 14 bases separating them. The CDR3 is 13 amino acids. CDR3 sequence reads: CASRNSPVNGYTF. As DNA, the CDR3 is TGTGCCAGTAGAAACTCCCCGGTCAATGGCTACACCTTC. Full variable domain (outside the CDR3, taken from reference TRBV19 and TRBJ1-2): DGGITQSPKYLFRKEGQNVTLSCEQNLNHDAMYWYRQDPGQGLRLIYYSQIVNDFQKGDIAEGYSVSREKKESFPLTVTSAQKNPTAFYLCASRNSPVNGYTFGSGTRLTVV.

The chain links TRBV4-1 to TRBJ1-2, with D uncertain. Germline loops: CDR1 MGHRA, CDR2 YSYEKL. Trimming left V 0 bases short and J 8 bases short, with 10 bases between. The CDR3 runs to 13 residues. The CDR3: CASSQDVTRGYTF. CDR3 bases: TGCGCCAGCAGCCAAGACGTTACTAGGGGCTACACCTTC.

This chain uses TRBV3-1 (or the pseudogene TRBV3-2) with TRBJ2-2, with D perhaps TRBD1 (5 bases). Trimming shortened V by 5 bases and J by 6 bases, and 19 bases separated the two germline ends. From germline, CDR1 is LGHDT and CDR2 YNNKEL (reference sequence). The CDR3 extends over 16 amino acids. The CDR3 DNA reads as TGTGCCAGCAGCACAGGCCCCCGGGTCGAGTCCGGGGAGCTGTTTTTT. It yields the protein CASSTGPRVESGELFF.

The V and J genes are TRBV7-6 and TRBJ1-3; D remains ambiguous. Germline loops: CDR1 SGHVS, CDR2 FNYEAQ. CDR3 length: 13 amino acids. The V gene lost 1 base and the J gene lost 4 bases, with 5 bases spanning the gap. The CDR3 coding sequence is TGTGCCAGCAGCTTAGGGGGAGGAAACACCATATATTTT. Amino acids: CASSLGGGNTIYF.

The V and J genes are TRBV6-5 and TRBJ2-3, with D possibly matching TRBD1 (6 bases). V lost 5 bases, J lost 0 bases, and 12 bases lay in between. Looked up from germline, CDR1 is MNHEY and CDR2 is SVGAGI. The CDR3 loop spans 15 amino acids. CDR3 region: CASSPFRGSTDTQYF. The CDR3 DNA sequence: TGTGCCAGCAGTCCCTTTAGGGGGAGCACAGATACGCAGTATTTT.

This chain joins TRBV7-8 and TRBJ1-1; D might be TRBD1 (5 bases). V lost 6 bases, J lost 3 bases, and 17 bases lay in between. The CDR3 runs 15 residues. Germline V gene sequence: CDR1 SGHVS, CDR2 FQNEAQ. The DNA for the CDR3 is TGTGCCAGCAGGAGGGGCGGTCCTAGGGACACTGAAGCTTTCTTT. It encodes CASRRGGPRDTEAFF.